The present entry profiles one T cell receptor (beta chain) with its context. The data stem from a study of blood T cell repertoires in COVID-19. About the study: Researchers got acute and convalescent COVID-19 samples from the United States, Italy and Spain. The analysed material was cDNA or gDNA that came from T cells, B-cell-depleted T cells, or PBMCs.

Germline CDR1 is SGHAT and CDR2 is FQNNGV. This CDR3 has 15 amino acids. The germline V and J ends were trimmed by 4 bases and 2 bases, with 15 bases remaining between them. Under the authors' procedure: Estimates of nucleated cell counts were drawn from the amplification of reference gene primers. Some clones are missing from TCRdb's copy, which holds only in-frame ones; the method was immunoSEQ multiplex PCR. For V, J and clone size, that table is used; D and trimming come from the DNA. The sample yields hundreds of thousands of clones, more than 75% seen once. The chain combines TRBV11-2 with TRBJ2-7; the D gene is possibly TRBD2 (5 bases). This clonotype was sampled from an older man with acute or convalescent COVID-19. Sequencing was done on a sample of peripheral blood. The CDR3 sequence is CASSSPSEGTYEQYF. In DNA form, the CDR3 reads TGTGCCAGCAGCTCCCCCTCCGAGGGAACCTACGAGCAGTACTTC.